Below are 14 T cell receptor beta chains sequenced from a single sample in a study of blood T cells in healthy people across ages. Next came a second PCR, run for roughly 7 to 12 cycles, which used a sample-barcoded 5' primer along with a J-beta primer mix. TCRdb called the 5' RACE reads again in MiXCR, with one record for every CDR3 protein. The table has roughly 1,500,000 distinct CDR3 sequences, roughly 40% seen once. The sample consisted of blood. Source of these receptors: a woman aged 18-35 years in good health.

The V and J genes are TRBV30 and TRBJ2-5; 10 nucleotides match TRBD1. The J call is in doubt because the DNA end fits TRBJ2-7 better. This CDR3 comprises 15 residues. CDR1 GTSNPN and CDR2 SVGIG come from the germline V gene (reference sequence). The CDR3 loop reads CAWSNPGQGRYEQYF. The CDR3 DNA follows: TGTGCCTGGAGTAACCCGGGACAGGGGAGGTACGAGCAGTACTTC.

V gene TRBV12-3 or TRBV12-4 combines with J gene TRBJ1-1; possible D gene TRBD1, 5 bases. The CDR3 has 11 residues. The ends were cut back, 7 bases at V and 9 bases at J, with 12 bases in the middle. For the CDR3, the DNA is TGTGCCAGCATCTCGACAGTTCAAGCTTTCTTT. Its protein is CASISTVQAFF.

The chain links TRBV24-1 to TRBJ1-1, with 8 bases lining up with TRBD1. V was clipped by 10 bases and J by 5 bases; unmatched bases: 14. The CDR3 covers 15 residues. Germline CDR1 KGHDR, CDR2 SFDVKD. CDR3 sequence: CATSFRSGGLTEAFF. CDR3 coding DNA: TGTGCCACAAGTTTTCGTTCAGGGGGCCTTACTGAAGCTTTCTTT.

The chain carries TRBV7-9 and TRBJ2-3; 7 bases fit TRBD2. Trimming took 6 bases from V and 2 from J; bases not matched to a gene: 14. The CDR3 length is 17 residues. The germline CDR1 and CDR2 sequences are SEHNR and FQNEAQ (reference sequence). CDR3 coding DNA: TGTGCCAGCAGATCGGGGTGGGGGGGAGTCTCCACAGATACGCAGTATTTT. This encodes CASRSGWGGVSTDTQYF. Complete variable domain (other parts from reference TRBV7-9 and TRBJ2-3): DTGVSQNPRHKITKRGQNVTFRCDPISEHNRLYWYRQTLGQGPEFLTYFQNEAQLEKSRLLSDRFSAERPKGSFSTLEIQRTEQGDSAMYLCASRSGWGGVSTDTQYFGPGTRLTVL.

This chain connects TRBV29-1 to TRBJ2-5; 11 nucleotides match TRBD2. V shed 8 bases and J 4 bases; nucleotides not matched to a gene: 6. The CDR3 is 13 amino acids. Germline V CDR1 and CDR2: SQVTM, ANQGSEA. Here the CDR3 DNA reads TGCAGCACACATAGCGGGGGGGCAGAGACCCAGTACTTC. Amino acids: CSTHSGGAETQYF.

V is TRBV27 and J is TRBJ2-3; 7 bases are shared with TRBD2. After removal of 10 bases from V and 1 base from J, the junction contained 8 bases not matched to a gene. The germline gives CDR1 MNHEY, CDR2 SMNVEV (reference sequence). The CDR3 is 14 amino acids. CDR3 nucleotides: TGTGCCACCAGAGCGGGGCTTCGCACAGATACGCAGTATTTT. Its protein product is CATRAGLRTDTQYF.

This clonotype was picked up a small number of times. V is TRBV20-1 and J is TRBJ2-1; 8 positions agree with TRBD2. Germline V gives CDR1 DFQATT, CDR2 SNEGSKA (reference sequence). Trimming at V came to 2 bases and at J to 6 bases, leaving 3 bases not matched to a gene. The CDR3 contains 13 residues. The CDR3 is CSARMAGGNEQFF. The CDR3 nucleotides are TGCAGTGCTAGAATGGCGGGAGGCAATGAGCAGTTCTTC.

V is TRBV6-1 and J is TRBJ1-4; TRBD1 matches at 9 bases. Unmatched junction bases numbered 12, after V lost 7 bases and J lost 9 bases. This CDR3 spans 15 amino acids. Germline V gene data show CDR1 as MNHNS and CDR2 as SASEGT. CDR3 sequence: CASTRDAGQGKKLFF. The CDR3 DNA follows: TGTGCCAGCACCCGAGATGCTGGACAGGGGAAAAAACTGTTTTTT.

This clonotype was detected a few times. CDR3: CSAAWGYLGYNEQFF. For the CDR3, the DNA is TGCAGTGCCGCTTGGGGCTACCTTGGGTACAATGAGCAGTTCTTC. V usage is TRBV20-1 and J usage is TRBJ2-1; possibly TRBD1 for D (5 bases). V was pared by 6 bases and J by 4 bases, with 19 bases between. The CDR3 extends over 15 amino acids. Germline CDR1 reads DFQATT; CDR2 reads SNEGSKA (reference sequence).

This clonotype was counted between two and nine times. V gene TRBV25-1 combines with J gene TRBJ2-5; D is perhaps TRBD2 (5 bases). Germline CDR1 is MGHDK and CDR2 is SYGVNS. The CDR3 is 15 amino acids. Trimming took off 3 bases at V and 5 bases at J, with 16 bases between the two ends. CDR3 region: CASSETTSGFETQYF. Here the CDR3 DNA reads TGTGCCAGCAGTGAGACTACTAGTGGGTTTGAGACCCAGTACTTC. Using reference TRBV25-1 and TRBJ2-5 for the parts outside the CDR3, the full variable domain is EADIYQTPRYLVIGTGKKITLECSQTMGHDKMYWYQQDPGMELHLIHYSYGVNSTEKGDLSSESTVSRIRTEHFPLTLESARPSHTSQYLCASSETTSGFETQYFGPGTRLLVL.

V usage is TRBV6-2 or TRBV6-3 and J usage is TRBJ1-6, with TRBD1 matching over 11 bases. The J segment lost 9 bases and the V segment lost 2 bases, leaving 9 bases of the junction unmatched. The germline V gene has CDR1 MNHEY and CDR2 SVGEGT. CDR3 length: 17 residues. The CDR3 sequence: CASSYEGQGGEVSPLHF. For the CDR3, the DNA is TGTGCCAGCAGTTACGAGGGACAGGGGGGAGAGGTTTCACCCCTCCACTTT.

This rearrangement joins TRBV6-5 to TRBJ2-1; 10 bases line up with TRBD2. Germline V gene sequence: CDR1 MNHEY, CDR2 SVGAGI. The CDR3 sequence is 16 residues long. J lost 7 bases, V lost 0 bases, and 6 bases had no gene match. The CDR3 DNA reads TGTGCCAGCAGTTACTCCCCCAGCGGGGGGGCGAATGAGCAGTTCTTC. Protein sequence: CASSYSPSGGANEQFF.

The rearrangement joins TRBV27 to TRBJ2-3, with TRBD1 matching over 7 bases. This CDR3 is 14 amino acids long. Germline V gene sequence: CDR1 MNHEY, CDR2 SMNVEV (reference sequence). After removal of 5 bases from V and 7 bases from J, the junction contained 9 bases not matched to a gene. The CDR3 protein is CASSTGAGWNTQYF. CDR3 coding DNA: TGTGCCAGCAGTACAGGGGCTGGATGGAATACGCAGTATTTT.

The V gene is TRBV29-1, the J gene TRBJ1-2, with D hard to call. V was shortened by 4 bases and J by 0 bases, with 12 bases between the two germline ends. The length of the CDR3 is 14 residues. Germline CDR1 is SQVTM and CDR2 is ANQGSEA. The CDR3 sequence is CSVVAGYTNYGYTF. Written as DNA, the CDR3 is TGCAGCGTTGTTGCGGGCTACACTAACTATGGCTACACCTTC.